This T cell receptor beta chain was recorded in a study of CD8 T cells in ankylosing spondylitis. Study outcomes and limitations: Significant enrichment of disease-linked clones was reported in matched ankylosing spondylitis synovial fluid. A subset of motif variants has previously been described in the synovial fluid and blood of reactive arthritis. Relatively scarce in peripheral blood, disease-linked clones were CD8+.

This clonotype was detected many times. Its antigen is not identified. Construction of TCR beta libraries was performed using quantitative 5'-RACE with molecular barcodes. TCRdb recomputed calls from the 5' RACE reads with MiXCR, one row per CDR3 protein. The data hold 200,000 to 250,000 distinct CDR3 sequences, with around 11% observed a single time. V gave up 1 base and J gave up 4 bases; unmatched junction bases: 9. CDR1 is SEHNR, CDR2 FQNEAQ, per germline (reference sequence). The CDR3 consists of 16 residues. The V and J genes are TRBV7-9 and TRBJ1-2; the match to TRBD1 covers 7 bases. Sequences were obtained from blood, either unsorted or a sorted T cell fraction (not recorded which). The TCR was taken from a male donor with ankylosing spondylitis or in good health (not recorded which). The CDR3 DNA reads as TGTGCCAGCAGCTTAGTCGGGACAGAGGATGTCTATGGCTACACCTTC. This gives the protein CASSLVGTEDVYGYTF.